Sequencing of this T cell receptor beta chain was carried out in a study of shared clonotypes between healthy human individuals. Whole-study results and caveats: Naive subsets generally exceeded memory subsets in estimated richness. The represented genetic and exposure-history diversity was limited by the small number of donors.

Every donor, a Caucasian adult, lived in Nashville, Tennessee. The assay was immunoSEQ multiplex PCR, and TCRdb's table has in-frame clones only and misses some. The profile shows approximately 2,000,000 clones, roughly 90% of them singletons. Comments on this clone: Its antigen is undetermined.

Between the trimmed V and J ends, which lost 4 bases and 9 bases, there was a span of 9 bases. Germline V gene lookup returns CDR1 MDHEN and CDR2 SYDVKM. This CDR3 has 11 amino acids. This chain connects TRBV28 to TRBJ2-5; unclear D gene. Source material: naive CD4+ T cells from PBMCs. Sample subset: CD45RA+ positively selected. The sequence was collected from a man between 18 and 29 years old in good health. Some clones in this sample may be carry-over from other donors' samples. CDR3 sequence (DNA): TGTGCCAGCAGTTGGATTGGGGCCCAGTACTTC. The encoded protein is CASSWIGAQYF.